A single sample is the source of the 30 T cell receptor beta chains below, sequenced in a study of vaccination and CD4 T cells after COVID-19 (dated by TCRdb to 2021 to 2024). Libraries came from PCR. Sequenced on an Illumina iSeq 100. DNA from cultured CD4+ T cells underwent TCR sequencing with the Oncomine TCR Beta short-read assay at the Johns Hopkins FTIC core. TCRdb trimmed the raw reads at Q25, called clones with MiXCR and kept productive beta chains. Records with the same CDR3 protein are collapsed into one entry carrying the most frequent genes and DNA. The sample yields some 15,000 distinct CDR3 sequences; 60% to 75% were counted once. The ten largest clones represent approximately 12% of the sample. The treatment or condition label corresponds to: approximately 9-day PBMC culture with coronavirus spike peptide pools or control peptides (ViraFEST assay). These receptors are not linked to any known antigen.

Sequencing was carried out using CD4+ T cells from blood, cultured in vitro. These receptors were collected from a human donor who had recovered from COVID-19.

The table lists this clonotype with a few counts. The chain joins TRBV7-2 to TRBJ2-3; 8 bases align to TRBD2. Per the germline V gene, CDR1 is SGHTA and CDR2 is FQGNSA. The V gene end was trimmed by 4 bases and the J gene end by 7 bases; junction bases not matched to a gene: 7. This CDR3 region has 14 residues. The CDR3 DNA is TGTGCCAGCAGCTCCAGACTAGCGTCGAATACGCAGTATTTT. It translates to CASSSRLASNTQYF.

The genes are TRBV27 and TRBJ1-4; 9 bases line up with TRBD1. Germline V CDR1 and CDR2: MNHEY, SMNVEV (reference sequence). With 4 bases clipped from V and 7 bases from J, the junction kept 7 bases outside the gene matches. This CDR3 contains 15 residues. The CDR3 region has the DNA TGTGCCAGCAGTTCCCTGGGACAGGGACTTGAAAAACTGTTTTTT. Translated, it gives CASSSLGQGLEKLFF. Looking up the rest from reference TRBV27 and TRBJ1-4 gives the full variable domain: EAQVTQNPRYLITVTGKKLTVTCSQNMNHEYMSWYRQDPGLGLRQIYYSMNVEVTDKGDVPEGYKVSRKEKRNFPLILESPSPNQTSLYFCASSSLGQGLEKLFFGSGTQLSVL.

The genes are TRBV6-5 and TRBJ1-4, with D perhaps matching TRBD1 (5 bases). Trimming removed 0 bases at V and 7 bases at J, with 12 bases between. CDR1 is MNHEY, CDR2 SVGAGI, per germline. This CDR3 is built from 15 residues. The CDR3 coding sequence is TGTGCCAGCAGTTACTCGTCAGGGTTGGGTGAAAAACTGTTTTTT. Protein sequence: CASSYSSGLGEKLFF.

The V call is TRBV20-1, the J call TRBJ2-1; 11 bases map to TRBD2. The ends lost 1 base at V and 10 bases at J; junction bases unmatched: 0. The CDR3 runs to 12 residues. The germline V gene encodes CDR1 DFQATT and CDR2 SNEGSKA (reference sequence). In DNA form, the CDR3 reads TGCAGTGCTAGAGTAGCGGGAGGGGAGCAGTTCTTC. Protein sequence: CSARVAGGEQFF.

The chain employs TRBV19 and TRBJ1-1; D is ambiguous. The V and J ends lost 4 bases and 1 base respectively, with 7 bases between them. CDR1 is LNHDA and CDR2 is SQIVND in the germline V gene (reference sequence). CDR3 size: 13 residues. CDR3 amino acids: CASSNFQNTEAFF. CDR3 DNA: TGTGCCAGTAGTAACTTCCAGAACACTGAAGCTTTCTTT.

This clonotype was found a few times. V gene TRBV6-1 combines with J gene TRBJ2-7; D unclear. V shed 1 base and J shed 3 bases, with 4 bases lying between them. CDR1 MNHNS and CDR2 SASEGT come from the germline V gene. The CDR3 has 12 residues. The CDR3 sequence: CASSEVHYEQYF. The CDR3 bases are TGTGCCAGCAGTGAAGTCCACTACGAGCAGTACTTC.

The genes are TRBV2 and TRBJ2-7; 7 nucleotides line up with TRBD1. Germline CDR1 reads SNHLY; CDR2 reads FYNNEI. This CDR3 is built from 14 residues. With V trimmed by 6 bases and J by 1 base, 6 bases remained unmatched. The CDR3 loop is CASRSGTVSYEQYF. CDR3 nucleotide sequence: TGTGCCAGCAGATCCGGGACAGTATCCTACGAGCAGTACTTC.

The V gene is TRBV5-1, the J gene TRBJ1-2; 7 bases fit TRBD1. The ends lost 4 bases at V and 0 bases at J; junction bases unmatched: 6. Germline-derived CDR1 and CDR2 are SGHRS and YFSETQ. The CDR3 is 15 residues long. The CDR3 bases are TGCGCCAGCAGCCTGACAGGGAGAGCTAACTATGGCTACACCTTC. Its translation: CASSLTGRANYGYTF.

The rearrangement uses TRBV19 and TRBJ1-6; D remains unclear. The CDR3 runs 12 residues. Trimming pared 10 bases from V and 7 bases from J, leaving 11 bases between. Germline CDR1 and CDR2: LNHDA and SQIVND (reference sequence). The CDR3 bases are TGTGCCACCGGTCTGGGGAATTCACCCCTCCACTTT. It encodes CATGLGNSPLHF.

J is TRBJ2-2 and V is TRBV20-1; 7 nucleotides agree with TRBD1. This CDR3 has 15 residues. J was trimmed by 2 bases and V by 3 bases; bases with no gene match: 6. Germline values: CDR1 DFQATT, CDR2 SNEGSKA (reference sequence). CDR3 sequence: CSARLGGINTGELFF. For the CDR3, the DNA is TGCAGTGCTAGGTTAGGGGGCATAAACACCGGGGAGCTGTTTTTT.

This chain connects TRBV2 to TRBJ1-5; D gene uncertain. The germline CDR1 and CDR2 sequences are SNHLY and FYNNEI. Trimming took 3 bases from V and 0 from J, leaving 9 bases between them. CDR3 length: 15 amino acids. The CDR3 DNA follows: TGTGCCAGCAGTGACCCCGGTTATAGCAATCAGCCCCAGCATTTT. Translation: CASSDPGYSNQPQHF.

The rearrangement links TRBV9 to TRBJ2-3, with no clear D. The germline V gene has CDR1 SGDLS and CDR2 YYNGEE. The CDR3 has 14 amino acids. The germline V and J ends were trimmed by 5 bases and 1 base, with 11 bases remaining between them. CDR3 nucleotide sequence: TGTGCCAGCAGTGGACCTGGGGGCACAGATACGCAGTATTTT. Its protein product is CASSGPGGTDTQYF.

This rearrangement joins TRBV5-1 to TRBJ1-1; D is uncertain. This CDR3 is built from 14 residues. V was clipped by 1 base and J by 1 base, with 8 bases between them. CDR1 SGHRS and CDR2 YFSETQ come from the germline V gene. This CDR3 reads CASSLKATNTEAFF. The CDR3 coding sequence is TGCGCCAGCAGCTTGAAGGCCACGAACACTGAAGCTTTCTTT.

The gene calls are TRBV29-1 and TRBJ2-3, with D possibly being TRBD2 (5 bases). CDR1 and CDR2 from the germline V gene are SQVTM and ANQGSEA. The CDR3 covers 13 residues. V lost 3 bases and J lost 4, with 11 bases in between. The CDR3 here is CSVERVVADTQYF. CDR3 coding DNA: TGCAGCGTTGAGAGGGTAGTAGCAGATACGCAGTATTTT.

The chain uses TRBV5-4 and TRBJ2-1, with D unclear. The CDR3 covers 13 residues. V lost 0 bases and J 4 bases, leaving 5 bases between the germline ends. Germline-derived CDR1 and CDR2 are SGHNT and YYREEE (reference sequence). The CDR3 reads CASSLAPYNEQFF. CDR3 DNA sequence: TGTGCCAGCAGCTTGGCCCCTTACAATGAGCAGTTCTTC.

The rearrangement joins TRBV20-1 to TRBJ2-3; D is uncertain. The CDR3 totals 13 residues. Per germline, CDR1 DFQATT and CDR2 SNEGSKA (reference sequence). V was clipped by 1 base and J by 2 bases, with 7 bases between them. CDR3: CSARGLDTDTQYF. In DNA form, the CDR3 reads TGCAGTGCTAGAGGTTTAGACACAGATACGCAGTATTTT.

The chain couples TRBV19 to TRBJ2-3; 7 bases line up with TRBD1. There are 15 residues in the CDR3. V was pared by 5 bases and J by 3 bases, with 8 bases of the junction left unmatched. Germline CDR1 and CDR2: LNHDA and SQIVND (reference sequence). The CDR3 region is CASSSEQGRTDTQYF. CDR3 nucleotides: TGTGCCAGTAGTTCGGAACAGGGGAGAACAGATACGCAGTATTTT.

The genes are TRBV4-3 and TRBJ1-2; no clear D gene. Trimming took 0 bases from V and 7 from J, leaving 12 bases between them. This CDR3 region has 14 residues. The germline gives CDR1 LGHNA, CDR2 YSLEER. CDR3 region: CASSQDMARAGYTF. Written as DNA, the CDR3 is TGCGCCAGCAGCCAAGATATGGCGAGGGCTGGCTACACCTTC.

The CDR3 sequence: CASSSGTGGRVGGYTF. DNA of the CDR3: TGTGCCAGCAGTTCCGGGACAGGGGGCCGCGTTGGGGGCTACACCTTC. The J gene is TRBJ1-2, the V gene TRBV6-2 or TRBV6-3; 12 nucleotides match TRBD1. The V segment lost 4 bases and the J segment 8 bases; nucleotides outside the gene matches: 11. In germline, CDR1 is MNHEY, CDR2 SVGEGT. This CDR3 comprises 16 residues.

The gene calls are TRBV2 and TRBJ2-7; weak D call: TRBD1 (6 bases). CDR3 size: 14 residues. Germline V CDR1 and CDR2: SNHLY, FYNNEI. Trimming pared 2 bases from V and 0 bases from J, leaving 8 bases between. The CDR3 DNA reads as TGTGCCAGCAGTGAAAGGGGGAGCTCCTACGAGCAGTACTTC. This gives the protein CASSERGSSYEQYF.

This clonotype was counted only a few times. The rearrangement links TRBV11-2 to TRBJ1-1; D might be TRBD1 (6 bases). V was pared by 5 bases and J by 5 bases, with 27 bases between. The CDR3 runs to 18 residues. Germline V gene lookup returns CDR1 SGHAT and CDR2 FQNNGV. The CDR3 is CASSPPLQWDTQGTEAFF. The CDR3 DNA sequence: TGTGCCAGCAGCCCCCCACTGCAATGGGACACGCAAGGGACTGAAGCTTTCTTT.

The rearrangement uses TRBV20-1 and TRBJ2-2; D is possibly TRBD1 (6 bases). The V gene's germline CDR1 is DFQATT and CDR2 SNEGSKA (reference sequence). The CDR3 contains 15 residues. V dropped 5 bases and J dropped 4 bases, with 17 bases sitting between them. Here the CDR3 reads CSAPPGEGGTGELFF. CDR3 DNA: TGCAGTGCTCCCCCAGGGGAAGGAGGCACCGGGGAGCTGTTTTTT.

The chain joins TRBV19 to TRBJ2-1; 9 positions match TRBD1. Per the germline V gene, CDR1 is LNHDA and CDR2 is SQIVND (reference sequence). CDR3 length: 14 amino acids. The V and J ends lost 6 bases and 8 bases, in that order; junction bases with no gene match: 8. The CDR3 is CASSSGTGLDEQFF. The CDR3, as DNA: TGTGCCAGTAGCTCCGGGACAGGGCTCGATGAGCAGTTCTTC.

V is TRBV9 and J is TRBJ2-2; perhaps TRBD1 as D (7 bases). This CDR3 comprises 16 residues. V was clipped by 4 bases and J by 5 bases, with 18 bases between them. Germline CDR1 reads SGDLS; CDR2 reads YYNGEE. In DNA, the CDR3 is TGTGCCAGCAGCCCCAGGGGGGCCCGGGGTACCGGGGAGCTGTTTTTT. Its protein product is CASSPRGARGTGELFF.

The chain joins TRBV20-1 to TRBJ1-2, with D uncertain. Trimming took 2 bases from V and 0 from J, leaving 13 bases between them. CDR3 size: 15 residues. The germline gives CDR1 DFQATT, CDR2 SNEGSKA (reference sequence). CDR3 residues: CSARRRQSANYGYTF. In DNA, the CDR3 is TGCAGTGCTAGACGCCGGCAATCGGCTAACTATGGCTACACCTTC.

V is TRBV20-1 and J is TRBJ2-7, with D possibly being TRBD1 (6 bases). CDR3 size: 13 residues. V was pared by 2 bases and J by 12 bases, with 20 bases between. The germline V gene has CDR1 DFQATT and CDR2 SNEGSKA (reference sequence). This chain's CDR3 is CSARYRALASLYF. The CDR3 coding sequence is TGCAGTGCTAGATACAGGGCGCTAGCCTCCCTGTACTTC.

This chain links TRBV11-1 with TRBJ2-1; TRBD2 matches at 9 bases. Germline-derived CDR1 and CDR2 are SGHAT and FQDESV (reference sequence). The trim removed 2 bases at V and 6 bases at J, leaving 2 bases unmatched. The CDR3 has 14 amino acids. The CDR3 reads CASSLPSGINEQFF. The CDR3 bases are TGTGCCAGCAGCTTACCTAGCGGGATCAATGAGCAGTTCTTC.

The V and J genes are TRBV7-2 and TRBJ2-2, with D perhaps matching TRBD2 (6 bases). Trimming took 1 base from V and 6 from J, leaving 18 bases between them. The CDR3 consists of 17 residues. Germline values: CDR1 SGHTA, CDR2 FQGNSA. For the CDR3, the DNA is TGTGCCAGCAGCTTAGTAGGGACTCCCTTTGTCCCCGGGGAGCTGTTTTTT. This encodes CASSLVGTPFVPGELFF.

The CDR3 here is CASSVAGRLYNEQFF. In DNA form, the CDR3 reads TGTGCCAGCAGCGTAGCTGGGCGGCTCTACAATGAGCAGTTCTTC. The chain employs TRBV9 and TRBJ2-1; D remains unclear. V was clipped by 0 bases and J by 3 bases, with 10 bases between them. This CDR3 comprises 15 residues. In germline, CDR1 is SGDLS, CDR2 YYNGEE. Full variable domain (rest looked up from reference TRBV9 and TRBJ2-1): DSGVTQTPKHLITATGQRVTLRCSPRSGDLSVYWYQQSLDQGLQFLIQYYNGEERAKGNILERFSAQQFPDLHSELNLSSLELGDSALYFCASSVAGRLYNEQFFGPGTRLTVL.

In this sample, this clonotype turned up a few times. The chain is built from TRBV20-1 and TRBJ2-1, with 8 bases matching TRBD1. Germline CDR1 reads DFQATT; CDR2 reads SNEGSKA (reference sequence). After removal of 5 bases from V and 10 bases from J, the junction contained 19 bases not matched to a gene. The CDR3 loop spans 16 amino acids. The CDR3 nucleotides are TGCAGTGCTCTAAACTTTGAGGGGACAGGAGGTTTGGAGCAGTTCTTC. Amino acids: CSALNFEGTGGLEQFF.